Listed here are 7 T cell receptor beta chains from one sample, sequenced in a study of cytomegalovirus exposure and HLA in healthy donors. The study ran its PCR with 60 Vbeta and 13 Jbeta primers. TCRdb keeps only in-frame clones here, not all; method: immunoSEQ multiplex PCR. The data contain over 140,000 clones, 70% to 85% of them seen just once; the ten biggest clones take up less than 1.5%. The sequencing input was PBMCs. The receptor source for this set is a man aged 25 to 40 in good health and CMV-seropositive.

This clone was detected once. The gene calls are TRBV28 and TRBJ2-5; the D gene is possibly TRBD1 (6 bases). Germline V gives CDR1 MDHEN, CDR2 SYDVKM. Trimming pared 4 bases from V and 4 bases from J, leaving 13 bases between. CDR3 length: 14 amino acids. DNA of the CDR3: TGTGCCAGCAGTTCGTTAACAGGGCGAGAGACCCAGTACTTC. Translating it yields CASSSLTGRETQYF.

V and J are TRBV7-6 and TRBJ2-1, with 9 bases fitting TRBD2. This CDR3 has 17 residues. Germline V lookup: CDR1 SGHVS, CDR2 FNYEAQ. The ends lost 1 base at V and 7 bases at J; junction bases unmatched: 11. The CDR3 protein is CASSLEASGINTNEQFF. Written as DNA, the CDR3 is TGTGCCAGCAGCTTAGAGGCTAGCGGGATCAATACGAATGAGCAGTTCTTC.

The chain combines TRBV28 with TRBJ2-4, with 9 bases lining up with TRBD2. This CDR3 has 17 amino acids. J was trimmed by 2 bases and V by 5 bases; bases with no gene match: 10. CDR1 is MDHEN, CDR2 SYDVKM, per germline. In DNA form, the CDR3 reads TGTGCCAGCAGTCCCCGCGGGCTAGCGGGATCCAAAAACATTCAGTACTTC. It specifies CASSPRGLAGSKNIQYF.

This sequence joins TRBV27 and TRBJ2-7, with 12 bases that match TRBD2. Losses at the gene ends were 5 bases for V and 2 bases for J; bases not matched to a gene: 4. This CDR3 is built from 15 residues. Germline V gene data show CDR1 as MNHEY and CDR2 as SMNVEV (reference sequence). For the CDR3, the DNA is TGTGCCAGCAGTGTTACTAGCGGGAGGACCTACGAGCAGTACTTC. Amino acids: CASSVTSGRTYEQYF.

This sequence joins TRBV5-1 and TRBJ1-1, with D hard to call. Trimming took 4 bases from V and 0 from J, leaving 7 bases between them. CDR1 and CDR2 (germline): SGHRS, YFSETQ. The CDR3 consists of 13 residues. DNA for the CDR3: TGCGCCAGCAGCCCCGGGGTGAACACTGAAGCTTTCTTT. Protein sequence: CASSPGVNTEAFF.

The V call is TRBV15, the J call TRBJ2-5, with D perhaps matching TRBD2 (5 bases). This CDR3 contains 13 residues. Germline-derived CDR1 and CDR2 are LNHNV and YYDKDF (reference sequence). V was shortened by 5 bases and J by 5 bases, with 12 bases between the two germline ends. The CDR3 DNA follows: TGTGCCACCAGCTCTAGCAGTGTCGAGACCCAGTACTTC. The encoded protein is CATSSSSVETQYF.

This chain links TRBV5-6 with TRBJ2-2; D ambiguous. The V gene's germline CDR1 is SGHDT and CDR2 YYEEEE. V was trimmed by 7 bases and J by 7 bases, leaving 11 bases between them. The CDR3 loop spans 12 amino acids. CDR3 loop: CASGLSVGELFF. The CDR3 coding sequence is TGTGCCAGCGGGTTAAGCGTCGGGGAGCTGTTTTTT.